This T cell receptor (beta chain) was profiled in a study of Graves' ophthalmopathy and Graves' hyperthyroidism. Germline V gene sequence: CDR1 SNHLY, CDR2 FYNNEI. The CDR3 consists of 12 residues. Trimming took 9 bases from V and 6 from J; bases not matched to a gene: 5. In its sample, this clonotype was seen many times. Amplified material comprised TCR beta CDR3 regions derived from RNA transcripts. RT-PCR with HTBI primers came first, then second-round multiplex PCR. TCRdb independently ran MiXCR on the multiplex PCR reads; one entry per CDR3 protein. The table shows about 380,000 distinct CDR3 sequences, with just over 15% occurring only once.

Sequences were obtained from peripheral blood. This sequence was found in a woman aged 18-30 years with stable Graves' hyperthyroidism. The chain uses TRBV2 and TRBJ1-2; 9 nucleotides agree with TRBD1. CDR3: CARQRTGDGYTF. CDR3 bases: TGTGCCAGACAAAGGACAGGGGATGGCTACACCTTC.